The rows below give T cell receptor beta chains drawn from one sample of a study of persistence of HIV-infected CD4 T cells. The antigens these receptors bind are not known. Using immunoSEQ multiplex PCR, the repertoire was profiled, and TCRdb retains in-frame clones only, with some absent. Among about 36,000 clones listed, approximately 78% were seen once. This sample comprised cultured CD4+ T cells from PBMCs, obtained from a patient who received antiretroviral therapy. The receptors shown here come from an adult with HIV. The donor label of this sample is uncertain. Both conserved end residues are part of each CDR3. The D gene is left open where the match is weak. The size of a clone is reported for some rows only, either as once, few or many, or as a class for expanded clones.

V gene	D gene	clone size	J gene	CDR3 length	CDR3 DNA	CDR3 protein
TRBV19	-	-	TRBJ1-2	15	TGTGCCAGTAGTATAGAGCACCGTTTTAACTATGGCTACACCTTC	CASSIEHRFNYGYTF
TRBV30	-	-	TRBJ2-1	13	TGTGCCTGGAGTGTAGGGCTCCTTAATGAGCAGTTCTTC	CAWSVGLLNEQFF
TRBV6-4	-	-	TRBJ2-7	16	TGTGCCAGCAGTGACGGGGCCCCAGGAGCATCCTACGAGCAGTACTTC	CASSDGAPGASYEQYF
TRBV5-1	-	-	TRBJ1-1	15	TGCGCCAGCAAAGATGTGGGGGGCGCGGACACTGAAGCTTTCTTT	CASKDVGGADTEAFF
TRBV7-9	-	-	TRBJ1-4	13	TGTGCCAGCAGCCCCCCGGCCGATGAAAAACTGTTTTTT	CASSPPADEKLFF
TRBV5-6	-	-	TRBJ2-3	17	TGTGCCAGCAGCGCGGGGATGGGAGCAGCCCCGGGGGATACGCAGTATTTT	CASSAGMGAAPGDTQYF
TRBV6-5	-	-	TRBJ1-5	15	TGTGCCAGCAGTTATCCAGCCGATAGCAATCAGCCCCAGCATTTT	CASSYPADSNQPQHF
TRBV2	TRBD1	once	TRBJ1-2	13	TGTGCCAGCAGTACAGGGGTGGAGTATGGCTACACCTTC	CASSTGVEYGYTF
TRBV19	-	-	TRBJ1-4	13	TGTGCCAGTAGTGTCCGGGACCGAGAAAAACTGTTTTTT	CASSVRDREKLFF
TRBV21-1	-	-	TRBJ1-3	16	TGTGCCAGCAGCAAAGTAGGGGGCATCTCTGGAAACACCATATATTTT	CASSKVGGISGNTIYF
TRBV5-1	TRBD1	-	TRBJ2-1	16	TGCGCCAGCAGCATTGGGACAGGGGGATTCTACAATGAGCAGTTCTTC	CASSIGTGGFYNEQFF
TRBV7-8	-	-	TRBJ1-5	16	TGTGCCAGCAGCCCGGGTGTCCGGGCAAGCAATCAGCCCCAGCATTTT	CASSPGVRASNQPQHF
TRBV15	-	-	TRBJ1-6	14	TGTGCCACCAGCGTCGGACGGATAAATTCACCCCTCCACTTT	CATSVGRINSPLHF
TRBV30	-	-	TRBJ1-1	14	TGTGCCTGGAGTGTACTACAGGGCGGCACTGAAGCTTTCTTT	CAWSVLQGGTEAFF
TRBV30	-	-	TRBJ1-5	14	TGTGCCTGGAGTCCCGTTGGACGCAATCAGCCCCAGCATTTT	CAWSPVGRNQPQHF
TRBV10-3	-	-	TRBJ2-5	12	TGTGCCATCAGCCAGATGGCTGAGACCCAGTACTTC	CAISQMAETQYF
TRBV7-6	TRBD1	-	TRBJ1-4	17	TGTGCCAGCACCCTTCGGGCCCCAGGACAGGGAAGTGAAAAACTGTTTTTT	CASTLRAPGQGSEKLFF
TRBV30	-	few	TRBJ1-2	15	TGTGCCTGGAGTCATCCATCGACGGTGAACTATGGCTACACCTTC	CAWSHPSTVNYGYTF
TRBV7-2	-	-	TRBJ1-3	14	TGTGCCAGCAGCTTAGGGGGGAACGGAAACACCATATATTTT	CASSLGGNGNTIYF
TRBV6-1	-	-	TRBJ2-3	15	TGTGCCAGCAGTGAAGGGGGTAGAAGCACAGATACGCAGTATTTT	CASSEGGRSTDTQYF
TRBV5-1	-	-	TRBJ1-3	15	TGCGCCAGCAGCAGACTTGGGGGCTCTGGAAACACCATATATTTT	CASSRLGGSGNTIYF
TRBV3-1/TRBV3-2	-	-	TRBJ1-2	13	TGTGCCAGCAGCCAAGGAACAGGCTATGGCTACACCTTC	CASSQGTGYGYTF
TRBV19	-	-	TRBJ1-2	14	TGTGCCAGTTACACGGGGGGCGCCGGCTATGGCTACACCTTC	CASYTGGAGYGYTF
TRBV5-3	TRBD1	-	TRBJ1-1	18	TGTGCCAGAAGCTGGCCCGACAGGGGGTCGAGAATAAACACTGAAGCTTTCTTT	CARSWPDRGSRINTEAFF
TRBV3-1/TRBV3-2	-	-	TRBJ1-3	14	TGTGCCAGCAGCCAATCCGGCCTTGGAAACACCATATATTTT	CASSQSGLGNTIYF
TRBV5-4	TRBD1	-	TRBJ2-3	16	TGTGCCAGCAGCTCAAAACAGGGGGCACGTACAGATACGCAGTATTTT	CASSSKQGARTDTQYF
TRBV5-1	-	-	TRBJ1-1	13	TGCGCCAGCAGCTTGGGAGGTAGCACTGAAGCTTTCTTT	CASSLGGSTEAFF
TRBV6-5	-	-	TRBJ1-4	14	TGTGCCACGGGACAACTCACTGGCAATGAAAAACTGTTTTTT	CATGQLTGNEKLFF
TRBV5-1	-	-	TRBJ1-1	12	TGCGCCAGCAGCTTGTCGAACACTGAAGCTTTCTTT	CASSLSNTEAFF
TRBV6-5	-	-	TRBJ1-2	12	TGTGCCAGCCGGGCGGAGTCCTATGGCTACACCTTC	CASRAESYGYTF
TRBV5-4	-	-	TRBJ2-5	14	TGTGCCAGCAGCTCCCCCCAAGGAGAGGAGACCCAGTACTTC	CASSSPQGEETQYF
TRBV29-1	-	-	TRBJ1-4	13	TGCAGCGTGGTACAGGCGGCTCAAGAAAAACTGTTTTTT	CSVVQAAQEKLFF
TRBV5-4	-	few	TRBJ1-2	15	TGTGCCAGCAGCTTGGCTCAGGTCATGGGACATGGCTACACCTTC	CASSLAQVMGHGYTF
TRBV5-1	-	-	TRBJ2-7	13	TGCGCCAGCAGCCCAGGGTCCGCCTACGAGCAGTACTTC	CASSPGSAYEQYF
TRBV7-8	-	-	TRBJ1-4	16	TGTGCCAGCAGCTTAAGTCGTTCCTGGGGTGGTGAAAAACTGTTTTTT	CASSLSRSWGGEKLFF
TRBV30	-	-	TRBJ1-6	15	TGTGCCTGGAGTCGTGAGCCGAGAAATAATTCACCCCTCCACTTT	CAWSREPRNNSPLHF
TRBV20-1	-	-	TRBJ2-4	11	TGCAGTGCTAGGGGGCAGGGGTTACAGTACTTC	CSARGQGLQYF
TRBV6-5	-	-	TRBJ1-2	13	TGTGCCAGCAGTTACATCGGGGGCCTTGGCTACACCTTC	CASSYIGGLGYTF
TRBV28	-	-	TRBJ2-1	15	TGTGCCAGCAGTTTACCTGGTTACTCCTACAATGAGCAGTTCTTC	CASSLPGYSYNEQFF
TRBV7-8	-	-	TRBJ2-7	14	TGTGCCAGCAGCTTAGATCGCAGGTCGGACGAGCAGTACTTC	CASSLDRRSDEQYF
TRBV5-1	-	-	TRBJ2-5	16	TGCGCCAGCAGCTTGACAGGGTCCACCCAAGGGGAGACCCAGTACTTC	CASSLTGSTQGETQYF
TRBV5-1	-	-	TRBJ1-2	14	TGCGCCAGCAGCCCTAGACAACACAACTATGGCTACACCTTC	CASSPRQHNYGYTF